This T cell receptor (beta chain) was recorded in a study of shared clonotypes between healthy human individuals. Trimming stripped 5 bases from V and 2 bases from J, with 15 bases between. Germline values: CDR1 MDHEN, CDR2 SYDVKM. The CDR3 length is 15 residues. Data came from immunoSEQ multiplex PCR; TCRdb stores just in-frame clones and leaves some out. The sample holds about 180,000 clones, 85% to 95% seen once. The sample comprised naive CD4+ T cells sorted from blood. Subset described: CD45RA+ positively selected. This chain joins TRBV28 and TRBJ1-1; weak D call: TRBD1 (6 bases). This TCR derives from a woman in her 30s in good health. CDR3: CASSALTGPNTEAFF. DNA for the CDR3: TGTGCCAGCAGTGCCCTAACAGGGCCAAACACTGAAGCTTTCTTT.